The present TCR beta chain was sequenced within a study of blood T cell repertoires in COVID-19 (dated by TCRdb to the early 2020s). A note on the overall study: Collaborator samples came from the United States, Italy and Spain and covered acute and convalescent phases of COVID-19. The prospective study material was composed of cDNA or gDNA derived from T cells, B-cell-depleted T cells, or PBMCs. The dataset comprised deeply sampled blood TCRbeta repertoires from subjects exposed to, actively infected with, or recovered from COVID-19. The repertoires were released in a freely available public database meant as a resource for research on the immune response to SARS-CoV-2. The samples were drawn from two sources: the first 160 participants of the ongoing ImmuneRACE study, and 1,000 to 1,500 subjects contributed by 6 global collaborators. A de-identified subject ID, COVID-19 status, age in years and sex were almost always included in the sample metadata. Where HLA class I and class II types were available, the types were taken from metadata supplied by the sample provider, not from assay-based typing. What the work shows at the level of the full study, not this receptor alone: The quantity of clinical and demographic metadata differed by source and by participant and was supplied without curation.

Details on this clone: Its cognate antigen has yet to be identified. Qualities for individual bases were not recorded, and no much larger clone is one base off.

Each collaborating institution followed its own protocols to collect whole blood in K2EDTA tubes. Collaborator samples were shipped for TCRbeta analysis as frozen whole blood, isolated PBMCs, or DNA extracted from either sample type. The trim is 6 bases for V and 8 bases for J, with a gap of 18 bases between the germline ends. In the germline V gene, CDR1 corresponds to MNHEY and CDR2 to SVGAGI. Including the terminal cysteine and phenylalanine, the CDR3 comprises 14 residues. CDR3 DNA is the only sequence kept; it has 42 bases, read in frame from the first base. TCRbeta CDR3 regions were amplified from genomic DNA using the immunoSEQ Assay, a bias-controlled multiplex PCR. For the original study's pipeline: Within the assay, amplification of reference gene primers was used to estimate how many nucleated cells each sample contained. To quantify the absolute abundance of each unique TCRbeta CDR3 rearrangement, sequence reads were collapsed and filtered. For each sample, productive Simpson clonality was calculated as the square root of Simpson's diversity index over productive rearrangements. This is the immuneACCESS table as TCRdb keeps it, with only in-frame sequences that have V and J called. A part of the clones is gone; compared with another copy, unresolved V genes explain less than half, and the rest is unexplained. V and J calls and clone size follow that table, whereas D and trimming were derived from the DNA. This sample gives some 32,000 clones in total; around 87% of them show up just once. Together, the top ten hold around 15% of the sample.

This sequence was found in a man in his 60s with active COVID-19. The rearrangement joined TRBV6-5 to TRBJ2-3, with TRBD2 perhaps the D gene, on 6 matching bases. The sequencing input was peripheral blood. Here the CDR3 is given as CASRARDWAGTQYF. The bases read TGTGCCAGCAGGGCCCGGGACTGGGCTGGTACGCAGTATTTT.